The rows below give T cell receptor beta chains drawn from one sample of a study of CD8+ T cells in alopecia areata. The assay was immunoSEQ multiplex PCR, and TCRdb's table has in-frame clones only and misses some. This sample has approximately 200,000 clones, with 58% found just once. Source: CD4+ T cells sorted from blood, taken at week 24, from a patient treated with tofacitinib. All receptors come from a human donor with alopecia areata. CDR3s include the opening cysteine and the closing phenylalanine or tryptophan.

J,V,length,CDR3
TRBJ1-2,TRBV29-1,13,CSVYGTDRRGYTF
TRBJ2-3,TRBV18,14,CASSPPAAGRAGNF
TRBJ1-4,TRBV5-1,14,CASSTGESNEKLFF
TRBJ2-5,TRBV10-3,15,CAISGLDREQETQYF
TRBJ2-2,TRBV30,13,CAWSVSGEGELFF
TRBJ2-3,TRBV11-2,15,CASSLNRGGTDTQYF
TRBJ2-7,TRBV10-3,12,CATGTGQYEQYF
TRBJ2-5,TRBV29-1,13,CSVDPLEGETQYF
TRBJ2-1,TRBV4-1,16,CASSQGVTSAQGGQFF
TRBJ2-3,TRBV28,14,CASSPAGRTDTQYF
TRBJ1-2,TRBV28,14,CASSLWGTDYGYTF
TRBJ1-2,TRBV6-5,12,CASSEGGYGYTF
TRBJ1-1,TRBV10-3,17,CAISGGRGAGTDTEAFF
TRBJ2-1,TRBV2,15,CASSELAGGYNEQFF
TRBJ1-1,TRBV4-2,12,CASSPGNTEAFF
TRBJ1-5,TRBV6-5,14,CASRRGTGNQPQHF
TRBJ2-5,TRBV2,12,CASSVDEETQYF
TRBJ2-1,TRBV10-3,16,CAISGKQGVADNEQFF
TRBJ1-1,TRBV5-1,15,CASSLVRGGDTEAFF
TRBJ2-5,TRBV29-1,14,CSVVAGPSQETQYF
TRBJ1-2,TRBV6-5,14,CASSFGTGSYGYTF
TRBJ1-5,TRBV15,14,CATSRVGGNQPQHF
TRBJ2-5,TRBV5-4,15,CASSLGSVIRETQYF
TRBJ1-4,TRBV5-1,15,CASSARQATNEKLFF
TRBJ2-5,TRBV6-5,13,CASRTTGAETQYF
TRBJ2-1,TRBV4-3,17,CASSQPQGTSGNNEQFF
TRBJ2-3,TRBV10-2,17,CASSAPIAGISTDTQYF
TRBJ1-4,TRBV7-2,15,CASSSRDGSNEKLFF
TRBJ2-3,TRBV10-3,11,CAIRERDTQYF
TRBJ2-5,TRBV2,14,CASSEGELAETQYF
TRBJ2-5,TRBV4-1,14,CASSHPDRMETQYF
TRBJ2-7,TRBV5-1,15,CASSLTTGLNYEQYF
TRBJ2-7,TRBV5-1,13,CASSPSDIYEQYF
TRBJ2-5,TRBV7-2,14,CASSVYRTEETQYF
TRBJ2-7,TRBV18,15,CASSLGTGGSYEQYF
TRBJ2-7,TRBV10-3,12,CATRDSSYEQYF
TRBJ2-1,TRBV5-6,12,CASSFGAEWQFF
TRBJ1-2,TRBV10-3,12,CAIMGSMYGYTF
TRBJ2-4,TRBV9,11,CASSVGTRLYF
TRBJ2-1,TRBV5-1,15,CASSPGRNSYNEQFF
TRBJ1-5,TRBV30,13,CAWSGTGFQPQHF
TRBJ2-1,TRBV10-3,16,CAISASSGSTYNEQFF
TRBJ2-5,TRBV18,13,CASSLGTQETQYF
TRBJ1-1,TRBV6-6,13,CASVRAVNTEAFF
TRBJ2-1,TRBV5-1,13,CASSVTGVNEQFF
TRBJ2-3,TRBV7-9,15,CASSLGQISTDTQYF
TRBJ1-2,TRBV7-8,13,CASSLARGGGYTF
TRBJ1-1,TRBV6-5,15,CASSYSITGGREAFF